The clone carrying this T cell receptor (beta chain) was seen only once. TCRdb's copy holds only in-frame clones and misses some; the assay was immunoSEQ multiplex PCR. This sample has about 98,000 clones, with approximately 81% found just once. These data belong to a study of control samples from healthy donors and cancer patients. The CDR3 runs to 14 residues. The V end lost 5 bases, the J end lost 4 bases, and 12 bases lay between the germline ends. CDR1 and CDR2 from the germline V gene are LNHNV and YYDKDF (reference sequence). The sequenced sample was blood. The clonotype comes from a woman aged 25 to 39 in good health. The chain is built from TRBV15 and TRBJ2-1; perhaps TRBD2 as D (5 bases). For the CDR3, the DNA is TGTGCCACCAGCGATAATCGGGGTTACAATGAGCAGTTCTTC. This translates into CATSDNRGYNEQFF. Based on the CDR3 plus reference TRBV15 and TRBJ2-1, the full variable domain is DAMVIQNPRYQVTQFGKPVTLSCSQTLNHNVMYWYQQKSSQAPKLLFHYYDKDFNNEADTPDNFQSRRPNTSFCFLDIRSPGLGDTAMYLCATSDNRGYNEQFFGPGTRLTVL.